Below, 23 T cell receptor beta chains from the same sample are listed, as sequenced in a study of beta chain features in type 1 diabetes. Study results and limitations: Patients with Type 1 diabetes showed moderately but significantly shorter TCRB CDR3s in all four CD4+ subsets.

The authors reverse transcribed all of the isolated RNA, so sequencing captured expressed TCRB transcripts. Sequenced by immunoSEQ multiplex PCR; TCRdb stores in-frame clones only, minus some. The sample contains some 640,000 clones, over 12% of which appear only once. No antigen is known for these receptors. The sample was naive CD4+ T cells from blood. All receptors derive from a man aged 18-30 years with type 1 diabetes.

There are a few counts of this clone. The J gene is TRBJ2-1, the V gene TRBV7-9; 7 bases map to TRBD1. The CDR3 has 13 amino acids. CDR1 SEHNR and CDR2 FQNEAQ come from the germline V gene (reference sequence). V was clipped by 5 bases and J by 9 bases; unmatched bases: 7. The CDR3 here is CASSLQGSSEQFF. In DNA form, the CDR3 reads TGTGCCAGCAGCCTACAGGGGAGCAGTGAGCAGTTCTTC.

The CDR3 sequence: CASNDDVNYGYTF. CDR3 nucleotides: TGTGCCAGCAATGATGACGTAAACTATGGCTACACCTTC. The chain recombines TRBV6-1 with TRBJ1-2; D gene unclear. Germline V lookup: CDR1 MNHNS, CDR2 SASEGT. This CDR3 comprises 13 residues. V lost 7 bases, J lost 2 bases, and 11 bases lay in between.

This clone was seen a handful of times. CDR3 DNA sequence: TGTGCCAGCAGCACTTGGGGGCAGGGGGTCTCAGATACGCAGTATTTT. Translated: CASSTWGQGVSDTQYF. V is TRBV21-1 and J is TRBJ2-3; the D call of TRBD1 is as the table states it, not checked on the DNA. TRBV21-1 is reported as a pseudogene. The length of the CDR3 is 16 residues.

A note on this clone: In the same sample, other DNA sequences code for this CDR3. The CDR3 DNA reads TGTGCCAGCAGCCCAGGACTAAACACTGAAGCTTTCTTT. This gives the protein CASSPGLNTEAFF. The rearrangement joins TRBV5-4 to TRBJ1-1, with D unresolved. The germline gives CDR1 SGHNT, CDR2 YYREEE (reference sequence). The V gene lost 4 bases and the J gene lost 2 bases, with 9 bases spanning the gap. There are 13 residues in the CDR3.

There are a few counts of this clone. This chain links TRBV19 with TRBJ1-1, with 10 bases that match TRBD1. Germline trimming cut 5 bases from V and 3 bases from J; bases unmatched to any gene: 3. Germline V CDR1 and CDR2: LNHDA, SQIVND (reference sequence). CDR3 size: 14 residues. The DNA of the CDR3 is TGTGCCAGTAGTGTCGGGACAGGGGACACTGAAGCTTTCTTT. Encoded protein: CASSVGTGDTEAFF.

The chain has TRBV11-2 and TRBJ2-2; TRBD1 matches at 10 bases. The V gene end was trimmed by 4 bases and the J gene end by 1 base; junction bases not matched to a gene: 3. From germline, CDR1 is SGHAT and CDR2 FQNNGV. The CDR3 is 16 amino acids. DNA for the CDR3: TGTGCCAGCAGCTCGAGGACAGGGGGGAACACCGGGGAGCTGTTTTTT. Its translation is CASSSRTGGNTGELFF. Full variable domain (rest looked up from reference TRBV11-2 and TRBJ2-2): EAGVAQSPRYKIIEKRQSVAFWCNPISGHATLYWYQQILGQGPKLLIQFQNNGVVDDSQLPKDRFSAERLKGVDSTLKIQPAKLEDSAVYLCASSSRTGGNTGELFFGEGSRLTVL.

The J gene is TRBJ2-1, the V gene TRBV4-2; TRBD2 agrees at 13 bases. The germline CDR1 and CDR2 sequences are LGHNA and YNFKEQ. V lost 1 base to trimming and J lost 11 bases; unmatched junction nucleotides: 8. The CDR3 is made up of 16 amino acids. The CDR3 region has the DNA TGTGCCAGCAGCCAAGCCCTTGGGACTAGCGGGACTAAGCAGTTCTTC. It yields the protein CASSQALGTSGTKQFF.

The chain is built from TRBV30 and TRBJ2-3; D possibly corresponds to TRBD2 (6 bases). The CDR3 consists of 12 residues. V lost 5 bases and J 6 bases, leaving 12 bases between the germline ends. In germline, CDR1 is GTSNPN, CDR2 SVGIG (reference sequence). CDR3 DNA sequence: TGTGCCTGGGAGGGAGGCTGGGATACGCAGTATTTT. Translated, it gives CAWEGGWDTQYF.

The CDR3: CASSVPRDGLYGYTF. The CDR3 DNA is TGTGCCAGCAGCGTGCCCCGGGACGGCCTCTATGGCTACACCTTC. V and J are TRBV7-9 and TRBJ1-2, with D possibly TRBD1 on 5 matching bases. This CDR3 spans 15 amino acids. The V gene's germline CDR1 is SEHNR and CDR2 FQNEAQ (reference sequence). Trimming left V 5 bases short and J 4 bases short, with 17 bases between.

The V gene is TRBV9, the J gene TRBJ2-7, with 10 bases that match TRBD1. V lost 1 base and J lost 0; bases outside the gene matches: 4. The V gene's germline CDR1 is SGDLS and CDR2 YYNGEE. This CDR3 region has 16 residues. CDR3 amino acids: CASSVRGDRGSYEQYF. The CDR3 region has the DNA TGTGCCAGCAGCGTAAGAGGGGACAGGGGCTCCTACGAGCAGTACTTC.

The sample holds a few counts of this clone. The rearrangement uses TRBV18 and TRBJ2-7; 9 positions match TRBD2. Germline V gives CDR1 KGHSH, CDR2 LQKENI. The CDR3 sequence is 15 residues long. Losses at the gene ends were 6 bases for V and 2 bases for J; bases not matched to a gene: 8. The CDR3 nucleotides read TGTGCCAGCTCCCCGACTAGCGGCCTCCCCTACGAGCAGTACTTC. As protein: CASSPTSGLPYEQYF.

This chain links TRBV28 with TRBJ2-1; either TRBD1 or TRBD2 may supply D (7 bases each). V was trimmed by 6 bases and J by 8 bases, leaving 14 bases between them. Germline V gene lookup returns CDR1 MDHEN and CDR2 SYDVKM. There are 13 residues in the CDR3. CDR3 sequence: CASSQSGGDEQFF. The DNA of the CDR3 is TGTGCCAGCAGCCAATCAGGGGGGGATGAGCAGTTCTTC.

A few counts support this clone. The rearrangement uses TRBV18 and TRBJ2-1; TRBD2 aligns across 15 bases. CDR1 is KGHSH and CDR2 is LQKENI in the germline V gene. Trimming at V came to 3 bases and at J to 8 bases, leaving 5 bases not matched to a gene. The CDR3 is made up of 16 amino acids. The CDR3 DNA reads as TGTGCCAGCTCACCCGGACTAGCGGGAGGGCAGGATGAGCAGTTCTTC. It specifies CASSPGLAGGQDEQFF.

This chain connects TRBV7-2 to TRBJ2-2; no clear D gene. Germline CDR1 is SGHTA and CDR2 is FQGNSA. The germline V and J ends were trimmed by 1 base and 9 bases, with 15 bases remaining between them. The CDR3 has 15 amino acids. The CDR3: CASSLDYSSRRELFF. The CDR3 nucleotides are TGTGCCAGCAGCTTAGATTACTCGAGTCGTCGGGAGCTGTTTTTT. Looking up the rest from reference TRBV7-2 and TRBJ2-2 gives the full variable domain: GAGVSQSPSNKVTEKGKDVELRCDPISGHTALYWYRQSLGQGLEFLIYFQGNSAPDKSGLPSDRFSAERTGGSVSTLTIQRTQQEDSAVYLCASSLDYSSRRELFFGEGSRLTVL.

This rearrangement joins TRBV2 to TRBJ1-1; D unclear. The length of the CDR3 is 11 residues. V was cut by 9 bases and J by 4 bases, with 9 bases left in between. Germline loops: CDR1 SNHLY, CDR2 FYNNEI. The CDR3 DNA reads TGTGCCAGTGCCTACAGCACTGAAGCTTTCTTT. It codes for CASAYSTEAFF.

This clone was recorded a few times. The gene calls are TRBV29-1 and TRBJ1-1; D perhaps matches TRBD1 (6 bases). The CDR3 loop spans 13 amino acids. V was trimmed by 4 bases and J by 0 bases, leaving 9 bases between them. Per the germline V gene, CDR1 is SQVTM and CDR2 is ANQGSEA. In DNA, the CDR3 is TGCAGCGTTGGGGGGGGCATGAACACTGAAGCTTTCTTT. Translating gives CSVGGGMNTEAFF. The whole variable domain, filled in from reference TRBV29-1 and TRBJ1-1, reads SAVISQKPSRDICQRGTSLTIQCQVDSQVTMMFWYRQQPGQSLTLIATANQGSEATYESGFVIDKFPISRPNLTFSTLTVSNMSPEDSSIYLCSVGGGMNTEAFFGQGTRLTVV.

This clone turned up a few times. This chain uses TRBV2 with TRBJ2-5; 8 positions agree with TRBD1. CDR3 length: 15 residues. Germline CDR1 SNHLY, CDR2 FYNNEI. Trimming cost V 7 bases and J 4 bases; bases outside gene matches: 11. CDR3 protein: CASMDRVGVGETQYF. The DNA of the CDR3 is TGTGCCAGCATGGACAGGGTGGGGGTCGGAGAGACCCAGTACTTC.

This clone turned up a few times. The chain has TRBV29-1 and TRBJ2-5; 8 bases agree with TRBD2. The CDR3 has 16 residues. J was trimmed by 5 bases and V by 6 bases; bases with no gene match: 17. Germline V lookup: CDR1 SQVTM, CDR2 ANQGSEA. Here the CDR3 reads CSVQGLSGSMGETQYF. The CDR3 coding sequence is TGCAGCGTCCAAGGTCTCAGCGGGAGCATGGGCGAGACCCAGTACTTC.

The sample holds a few counts of this clone. This chain connects TRBV5-4 to TRBJ1-5, with a weak D call TRBD1 (5 bases). The CDR3 has 15 residues. Per the germline V gene, CDR1 is SGHNT and CDR2 is YYREEE (reference sequence). With 0 bases removed from V and 2 bases from J, the gap between germline ends came to 9 bases. CDR3 loop: CASSLAPGGNQPQHF. The CDR3 DNA sequence: TGTGCCAGCAGCTTGGCGCCGGGGGGCAATCAGCCCCAGCATTTT.

The chain uses TRBV25-1 and TRBJ2-2; D ambiguous. The CDR3 sequence is 13 residues long. V was clipped by 8 bases and J by 0 bases, with 7 bases between them. Germline CDR1 MGHDK, CDR2 SYGVNS. CDR3 protein: CASEMTNTGELFF. The CDR3 DNA follows: TGTGCCAGCGAAATGACGAACACCGGGGAGCTGTTTTTT.

In its sample, this clone was seen a few times. The genes are TRBV10-3 and TRBJ2-3, with 8 positions matching TRBD2. Germline loops: CDR1 ENHRY, CDR2 SYGVKD. With 3 bases clipped from V and 5 bases from J, the junction kept 10 bases outside the gene matches. The CDR3 spans 16 residues. The CDR3 region has the DNA TGTGCCATCAGTGATGTTAGCGGGGACATGGGAGATACGCAGTATTTT. Its translation is CAISDVSGDMGDTQYF.

This clone has just a few counts. The chain employs TRBV18 and TRBJ1-1; possibly TRBD1 for D (6 bases). Trimming shortened V by 5 bases and J by 0 bases, and 16 bases separated the two germline ends. This CDR3 has 16 residues. Germline V gene sequence: CDR1 KGHSH, CDR2 LQKENI. DNA of the CDR3: TGTGCCAGCTCAACGTCTACAGGGAACATGAACACTGAAGCTTTCTTT. Its translation is CASSTSTGNMNTEAFF.

This clone occurred a few times. The junction differs from germline at one of its ends, possibly a read error. The rearrangement links TRBV5-1 to TRBJ2-7; no firm D call. Germline V gene sequence: CDR1 SGHRS, CDR2 YFSETQ. The CDR3 covers 12 residues. The CDR3 nucleotides read TGCGCCAGCAGATTGGGGTCCTACGAGCAGTACTTC. As protein: CASRLGSYEQYF.